The entry that follows covers one TCR beta chain sequence. Nominal health characterized the donors when sampled, though unrecorded immune exposures were likely. These data belong to a study of cytomegalovirus exposure and HLA in healthy donors. The PCR made use of 60 Vbeta and 13 Jbeta primers. Assay: immunoSEQ multiplex PCR; the TCRdb copy retains only in-frame clones and omits some. The sample lists some 84,000 clones; around 77% were seen once. Trimming took off 3 bases at V and 6 bases at J, with 17 bases between the two ends. Germline loops: CDR1 LNHDA, CDR2 SQIVND (reference sequence). This CDR3 is 16 amino acids long.

The TCR originated in a boy between 10 and 17 years old in good health and CMV-seronegative. Sequenced: PBMCs. V and J are TRBV19 and TRBJ1-4; tentative D call: TRBD1 (6 bases). The CDR3 DNA follows: TGTGCCAGTAGTATCCCCCACGAGGGGGGGGATGAAAAACTGTTTTTT. This gives the protein CASSIPHEGGDEKLFF. Full variable domain (remainder filled in from reference TRBV19 and TRBJ1-4): DGGITQSPKYLFRKEGQNVTLSCEQNLNHDAMYWYRQDPGQGLRLIYYSQIVNDFQKGDIAEGYSVSREKKESFPLTVTSAQKNPTAFYLCASSIPHEGGDEKLFFGSGTQLSVL.